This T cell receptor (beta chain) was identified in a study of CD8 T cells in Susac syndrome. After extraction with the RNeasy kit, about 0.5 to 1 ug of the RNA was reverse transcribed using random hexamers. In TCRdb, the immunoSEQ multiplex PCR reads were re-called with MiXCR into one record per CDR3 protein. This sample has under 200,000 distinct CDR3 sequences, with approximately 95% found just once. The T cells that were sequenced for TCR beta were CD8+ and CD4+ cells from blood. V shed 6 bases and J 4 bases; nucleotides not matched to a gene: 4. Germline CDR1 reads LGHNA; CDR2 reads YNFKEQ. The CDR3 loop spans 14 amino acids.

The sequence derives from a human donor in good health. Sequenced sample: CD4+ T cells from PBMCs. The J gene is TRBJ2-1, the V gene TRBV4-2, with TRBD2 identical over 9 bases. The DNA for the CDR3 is TGTGCCAGCAGACCTAGCGGGGAATACAATGAGCAGTTCTTC. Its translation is CASRPSGEYNEQFF.